This TCR beta chain was obtained from a study of cytomegalovirus exposure and HLA in healthy donors. General observations from the study: Links to common viral pathogens appeared, in a later analysis, for several of the most significant clusters. Earlier findings revealed that most TCR beta V segments proved productive either about 90% or about 30% of the time.

As to this clone: The antigen remains undetermined.

Whereas donors were nominally healthy upon sampling, unrecorded immune exposures were probable. Vbeta (60) and Jbeta (13) primers were used in the PCR. Authors' methods: In a later analysis, about 9.9 million of approximately 86 million unique beta chains occurred in at least two donors. Here immunoSEQ multiplex PCR was the method, and the copy in TCRdb shows in-frame clones only, minus some. That table gives V, J and clone size, and the DNA gave D and trimming. This table holds about 180,000 clones, around 80% found once. The V segment lost 3 bases and the J segment 2 bases; nucleotides outside the gene matches: 2. The CDR3 has 14 residues. The germline gives CDR1 SGDLS, CDR2 YYNGEE.

The sequenced sample was PBMCs. The rearrangement links TRBV9 to TRBJ2-1; TRBD2 matches at 7 bases. The sequence came from a woman aged 25 to 39 in good health and CMV-seronegative. The CDR3 loop reads CASSATSAYNEQFF. The CDR3 region has the DNA TGTGCCAGCAGCGCCACTAGCGCCTACAATGAGCAGTTCTTC.